This T cell receptor beta chain appears in the sequencing data of a study of blood T cell repertoires in COVID-19. Study information: Samples of COVID-19 (acute and convalescent) were obtained from the United States, Italy and Spain. From T cells, B-cell-depleted T cells, or PBMCs came the material, which was cDNA or gDNA.

Per the study methods: Counts of nucleated cells, estimated from reference gene primer amplification, were obtained. The protocol was immunoSEQ multiplex PCR, while the TCRdb copy is restricted to in-frame clones and leaves out a portion. V, J and clone size reflect that table, while D and trimming were determined from the DNA. In the table there are more than 300,000 clones, around 90% of which are singletons. This TCR derives from a woman aged 18-30 years who had recovered from COVID-19. The sample comprised peripheral blood.

The CDR3 here is CASSQPGQGLSGYTF. CDR3 bases: TGTGCCAGCAGCCAACCGGGACAGGGGCTTTCTGGCTACACCTTC. The chain links TRBV14 to TRBJ1-2; 10 positions match TRBD1. The J segment lost 7 bases and the V segment lost 2 bases, leaving 7 bases of the junction unmatched. This CDR3 comprises 15 residues. Germline V lookup: CDR1 SGHDN, CDR2 FVKESK.